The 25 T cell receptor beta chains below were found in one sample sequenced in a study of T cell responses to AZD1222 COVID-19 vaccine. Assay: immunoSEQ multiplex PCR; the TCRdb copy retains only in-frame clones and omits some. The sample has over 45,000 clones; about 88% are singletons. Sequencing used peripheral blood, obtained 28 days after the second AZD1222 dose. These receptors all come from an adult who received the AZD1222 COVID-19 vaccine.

The CDR3 is CASSPPRAGGFPYEQYF. The CDR3 region has the DNA TGTGCCAGCTCACCACCTCGGGCGGGAGGTTTCCCCTACGAGCAGTACTTC. The chain recombines TRBV18 with TRBJ2-7; 8 bases line up with TRBD2. CDR1 and CDR2 from the germline V gene are KGHSH and LQKENI. V shed 0 bases, J shed 2 bases, and the junction held 9 bases outside the gene matches. The CDR3 sequence is 17 residues long.

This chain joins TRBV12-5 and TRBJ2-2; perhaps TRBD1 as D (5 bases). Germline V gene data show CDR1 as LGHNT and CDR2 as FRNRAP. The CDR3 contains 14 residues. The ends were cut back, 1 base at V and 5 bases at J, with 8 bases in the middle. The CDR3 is CASGLEQVTGELFF. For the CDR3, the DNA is TGTGCTAGTGGTTTGGAACAGGTAACCGGGGAGCTGTTTTTT.

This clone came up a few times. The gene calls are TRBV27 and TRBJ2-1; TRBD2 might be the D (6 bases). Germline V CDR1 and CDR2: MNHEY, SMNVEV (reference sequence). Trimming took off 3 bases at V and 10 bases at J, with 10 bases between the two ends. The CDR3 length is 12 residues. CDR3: CASSLAGGEQFF. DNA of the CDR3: TGTGCCAGCAGTTTGGCCGGGGGAGAGCAGTTCTTC.

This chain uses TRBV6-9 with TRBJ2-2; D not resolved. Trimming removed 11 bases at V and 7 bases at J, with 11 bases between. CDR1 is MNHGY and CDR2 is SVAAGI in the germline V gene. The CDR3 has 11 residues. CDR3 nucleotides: TGTGCCGCAAGGGATTTCGGGGAGCTGTTTTTT. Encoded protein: CAARDFGELFF.

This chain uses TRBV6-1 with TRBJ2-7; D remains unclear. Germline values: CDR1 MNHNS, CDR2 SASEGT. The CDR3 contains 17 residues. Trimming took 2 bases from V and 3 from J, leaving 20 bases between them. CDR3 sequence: CASSEWAERYRYYEQYF. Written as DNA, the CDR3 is TGTGCCAGCAGTGAATGGGCCGAGAGGTACCGCTACTACGAGCAGTACTTC.

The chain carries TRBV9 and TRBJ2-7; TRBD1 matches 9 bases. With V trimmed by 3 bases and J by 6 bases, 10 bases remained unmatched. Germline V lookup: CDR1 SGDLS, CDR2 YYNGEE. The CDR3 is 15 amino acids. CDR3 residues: CASSGPGQGMGEQYF. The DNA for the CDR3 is TGTGCCAGCAGCGGACCGGGACAGGGTATGGGCGAGCAGTACTTC.

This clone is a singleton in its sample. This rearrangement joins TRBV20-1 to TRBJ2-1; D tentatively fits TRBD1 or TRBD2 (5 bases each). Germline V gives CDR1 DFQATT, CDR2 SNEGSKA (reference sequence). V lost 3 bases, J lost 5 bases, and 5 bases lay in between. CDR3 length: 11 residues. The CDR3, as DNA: TGCAGTGCTAGGGGGGACAATGAGCAGTTCTTC. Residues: CSARGDNEQFF.

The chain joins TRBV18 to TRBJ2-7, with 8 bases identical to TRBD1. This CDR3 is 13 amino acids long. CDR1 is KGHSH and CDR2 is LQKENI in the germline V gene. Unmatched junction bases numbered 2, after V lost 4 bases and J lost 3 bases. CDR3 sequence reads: CASSHDRGYEQYF. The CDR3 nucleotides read TGTGCCAGCTCACATGACAGGGGCTACGAGCAGTACTTC.

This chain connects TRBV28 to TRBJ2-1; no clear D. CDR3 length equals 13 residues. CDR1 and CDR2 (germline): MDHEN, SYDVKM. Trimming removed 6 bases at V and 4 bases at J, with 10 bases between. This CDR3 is CASSPQTYNEQFF. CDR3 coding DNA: TGTGCCAGCAGCCCCCAAACTTACAATGAGCAGTTCTTC.

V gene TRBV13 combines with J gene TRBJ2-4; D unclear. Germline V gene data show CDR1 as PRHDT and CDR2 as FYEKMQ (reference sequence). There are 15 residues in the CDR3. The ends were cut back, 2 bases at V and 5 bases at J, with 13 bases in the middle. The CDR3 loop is CASSLLSTPQNIQYF. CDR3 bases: TGTGCCAGCAGCTTACTTTCTACCCCTCAAAACATTCAGTACTTC. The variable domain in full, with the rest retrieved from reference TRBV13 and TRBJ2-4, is AAGVIQSPRHLIKEKRETATLKCYPIPRHDTVYWYQQGPGQDPQFLISFYEKMQSDKGSIPDRFSAQQFSDYHSELNMSSLELGDSALYFCASSLLSTPQNIQYFGAGTRLSVL.

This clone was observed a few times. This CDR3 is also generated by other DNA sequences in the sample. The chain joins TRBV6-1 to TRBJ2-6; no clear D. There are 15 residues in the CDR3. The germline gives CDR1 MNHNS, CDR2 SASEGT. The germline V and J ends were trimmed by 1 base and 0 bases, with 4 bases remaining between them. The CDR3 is CASSEEGSGANVLTF. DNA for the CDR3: TGTGCCAGCAGTGAAGAAGGCTCTGGGGCCAACGTCCTGACTTTC.

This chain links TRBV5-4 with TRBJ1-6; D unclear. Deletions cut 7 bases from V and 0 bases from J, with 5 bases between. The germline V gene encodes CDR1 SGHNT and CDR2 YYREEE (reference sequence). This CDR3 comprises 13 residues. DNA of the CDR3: TGTGCCAGCCAGGACTCCTATAATTCACCCCTCCACTTT. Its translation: CASQDSYNSPLHF.

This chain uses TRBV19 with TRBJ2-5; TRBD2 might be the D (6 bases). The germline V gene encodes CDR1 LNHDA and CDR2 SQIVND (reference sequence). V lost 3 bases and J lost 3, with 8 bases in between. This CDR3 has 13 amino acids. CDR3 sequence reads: CASSMDYEETQYF. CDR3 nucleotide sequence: TGTGCCAGTAGTATGGACTACGAAGAGACCCAGTACTTC. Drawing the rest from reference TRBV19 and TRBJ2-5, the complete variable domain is DGGITQSPKYLFRKEGQNVTLSCEQNLNHDAMYWYRQDPGQGLRLIYYSQIVNDFQKGDIAEGYSVSREKKESFPLTVTSAQKNPTAFYLCASSMDYEETQYFGPGTRLLVL.

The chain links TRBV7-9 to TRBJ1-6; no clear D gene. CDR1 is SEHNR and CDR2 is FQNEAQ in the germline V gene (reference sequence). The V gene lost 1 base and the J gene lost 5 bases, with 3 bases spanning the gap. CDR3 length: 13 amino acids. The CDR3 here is CASSLGDNSPLHF. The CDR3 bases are TGTGCCAGCAGCTTAGGAGATAATTCACCCCTCCACTTT.

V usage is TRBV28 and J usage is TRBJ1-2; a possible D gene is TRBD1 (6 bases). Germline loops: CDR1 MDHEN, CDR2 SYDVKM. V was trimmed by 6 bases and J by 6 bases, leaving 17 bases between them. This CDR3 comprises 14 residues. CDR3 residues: CASRMTGRDNGYTF. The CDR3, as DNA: TGTGCCAGCAGAATGACAGGTCGGGACAATGGCTACACCTTC.

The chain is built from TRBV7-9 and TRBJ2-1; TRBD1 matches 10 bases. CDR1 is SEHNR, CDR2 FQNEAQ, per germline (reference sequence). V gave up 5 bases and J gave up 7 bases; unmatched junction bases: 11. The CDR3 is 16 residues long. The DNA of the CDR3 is TGTGCCAGCAGCCGTAGAAAGACAGGGGGCAGGAATGAGCAGTTCTTC. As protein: CASSRRKTGGRNEQFF.

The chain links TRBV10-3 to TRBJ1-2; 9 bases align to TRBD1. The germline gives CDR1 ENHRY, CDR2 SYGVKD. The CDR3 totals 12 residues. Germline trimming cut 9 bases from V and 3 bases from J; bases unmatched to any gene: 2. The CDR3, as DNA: TGTGCCATACAGGGGGCGGACTATGGCTACACCTTC. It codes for CAIQGADYGYTF.

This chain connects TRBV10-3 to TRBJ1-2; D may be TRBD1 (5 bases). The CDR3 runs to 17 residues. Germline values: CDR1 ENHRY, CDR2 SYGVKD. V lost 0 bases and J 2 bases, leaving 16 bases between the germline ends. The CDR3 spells CAISESGFLRANYGYTF. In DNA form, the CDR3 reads TGTGCCATCAGTGAGTCTGGTTTCCTCAGGGCCAACTATGGCTACACCTTC.

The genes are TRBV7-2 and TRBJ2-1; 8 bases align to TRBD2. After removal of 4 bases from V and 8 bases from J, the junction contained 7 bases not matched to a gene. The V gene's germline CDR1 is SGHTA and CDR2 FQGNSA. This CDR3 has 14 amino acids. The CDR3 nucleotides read TGTGCCAGCAGCTCCCGACTAGCGATCGATGAGCAGTTCTTC. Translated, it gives CASSSRLAIDEQFF.

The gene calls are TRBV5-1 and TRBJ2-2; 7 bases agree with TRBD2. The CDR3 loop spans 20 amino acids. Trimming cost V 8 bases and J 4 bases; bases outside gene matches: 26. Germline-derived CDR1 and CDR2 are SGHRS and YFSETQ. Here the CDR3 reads CASGRSVSREGVGGTGELFF. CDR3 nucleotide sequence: TGCGCCAGTGGCCGGTCCGTTTCGAGGGAGGGTGTCGGTGGCACCGGGGAGCTGTTTTTT.

This chain's CDR3 is CASMGGEKLFF. The CDR3 DNA follows: TGTGCCAGTATGGGCGGTGAAAAACTGTTTTTT. J is TRBJ1-4 and V is TRBV19; D uncertain. Germline V lookup: CDR1 LNHDA, CDR2 SQIVND (reference sequence). The CDR3 spans 11 residues. The germline V and J ends were trimmed by 7 bases and 7 bases, with 7 bases remaining between them.

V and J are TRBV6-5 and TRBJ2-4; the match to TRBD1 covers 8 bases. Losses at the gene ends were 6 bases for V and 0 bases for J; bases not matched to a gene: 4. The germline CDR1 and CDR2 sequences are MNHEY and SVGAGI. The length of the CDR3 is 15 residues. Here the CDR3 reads CASRRTGLAKNIQYF. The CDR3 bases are TGTGCCAGCAGGAGGACAGGGCTAGCCAAAAACATTCAGTACTTC.

CDR3 DNA: TGTGCCAGTAGTATAGATCCGAGGGGGCCAGAGGGCTACACCTTC. Translated: CASSIDPRGPEGYTF. This sequence joins TRBV19 and TRBJ1-2; 7 nucleotides align to TRBD1. Germline lookup yields CDR1 LNHDA and CDR2 SQIVND (reference sequence). The CDR3 runs 15 residues. The trim removed 0 bases at V and 8 bases at J, leaving 9 bases unmatched. The variable domain in full, completed from reference TRBV19 and TRBJ1-2, reads DGGITQSPKYLFRKEGQNVTLSCEQNLNHDAMYWYRQDPGQGLRLIYYSQIVNDFQKGDIAEGYSVSREKKESFPLTVTSAQKNPTAFYLCASSIDPRGPEGYTFGSGTRLTVV.

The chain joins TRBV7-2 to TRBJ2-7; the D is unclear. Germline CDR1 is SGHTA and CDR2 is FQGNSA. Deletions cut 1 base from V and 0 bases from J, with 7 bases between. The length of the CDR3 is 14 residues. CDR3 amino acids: CASSLEQSSYEQYF. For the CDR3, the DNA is TGTGCCAGCAGCTTAGAACAGAGCTCCTACGAGCAGTACTTC.

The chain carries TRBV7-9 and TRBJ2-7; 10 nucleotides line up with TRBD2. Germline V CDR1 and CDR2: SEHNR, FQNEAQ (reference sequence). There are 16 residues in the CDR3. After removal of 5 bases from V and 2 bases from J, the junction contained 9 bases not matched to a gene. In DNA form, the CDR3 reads TGTGCCAGCAGCCGTCACACTAGCGGGGACCCCTACGAGCAGTACTTC. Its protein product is CASSRHTSGDPYEQYF.